This T cell receptor (beta chain) was found in a study of identical twins. Study-wide findings and caveats: Models underestimated out-of-frame TCR alpha sharing in monozygotic twins. Rather than following the same donors, the conclusions depended on cross-sectional statistical analysis.

Regarding this clonotype: The antigen is undetermined.

TCRdb analysed the 5' RACE reads with MiXCR anew, one entry per CDR3 protein. Counted here are hundreds of thousands of distinct CDR3 sequences, roughly 20% occurring once; the ten biggest clones make up around 13%. This same sample was also taken into another study, of T cells expressing NK-cell markers. Per that study: All TCR beta repertoires analysed originated from sorted CD3+CD56+NKG2C+, CD3+CD56+NKG2C- and CD3+CD56-NKG2C+ T cells. Among several donors, these clonotypes also ranked first in the CD3+CD56-NKG2C+ fraction.

Sequenced: PBMCs. This TCR was recovered from a woman aged 18 to 35 in good health.

For the CDR3, the DNA is TGTGCCAGCACCGGCAGGAGGGAGGAGGTAGATACGCAGTATTTT. This gives the protein CASTGRREEVDTQYF. The rearrangement joins TRBV2 to TRBJ2-3; maybe TRBD2 (6 bases). The V gene's germline CDR1 is SNHLY and CDR2 FYNNEI. V lost 7 bases and J lost 5, with 19 bases in between. The CDR3 has 15 amino acids.